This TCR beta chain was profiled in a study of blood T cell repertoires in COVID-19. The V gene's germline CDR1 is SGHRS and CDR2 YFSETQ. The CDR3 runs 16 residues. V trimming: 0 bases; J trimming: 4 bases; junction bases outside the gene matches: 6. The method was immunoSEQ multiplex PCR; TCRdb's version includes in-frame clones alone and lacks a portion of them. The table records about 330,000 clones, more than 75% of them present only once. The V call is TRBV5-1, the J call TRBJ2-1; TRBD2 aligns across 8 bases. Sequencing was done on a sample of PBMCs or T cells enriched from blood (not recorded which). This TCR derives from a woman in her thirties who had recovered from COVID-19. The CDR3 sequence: CASSLEASGFYNEQFF. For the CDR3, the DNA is TGCGCCAGCAGCTTGGAAGCTAGCGGGTTTTACAATGAGCAGTTCTTC.